Shown below are 6 T cell receptor beta chains from a single sample sequenced in a study of early T cells in non-severe SARS-CoV-2 infection. TCRdb analysed the 5' RACE reads with MiXCR anew, one entry per CDR3 protein. The data hold 95,000 to 100,000 distinct CDR3 sequences, with about 11% observed a single time. Input material: whole blood. These receptors were collected from an adult who was a healthcare worker with PCR-confirmed SARS-CoV-2 infection or an uninfected control (not recorded which).

This clonotype was seen only a few times. The J gene is TRBJ2-7, the V gene TRBV10-3; D uncertain. Looked up from germline, CDR1 is ENHRY and CDR2 is SYGVKD. Trimming stripped 0 bases from V and 3 bases from J, with 6 bases between. This CDR3 has 13 residues. CDR3 loop: CAISESSLYEQYF. The CDR3 bases are TGTGCCATCAGTGAGTCGAGTCTCTACGAGCAGTACTTC.

In its sample, this clonotype was seen a few times. The V and J genes are TRBV5-1 and TRBJ1-2; possible D gene TRBD1, 5 bases. Trimming took off 3 bases at V and 2 bases at J, with 11 bases between the two ends. The germline gives CDR1 SGHRS, CDR2 YFSETQ. The length of the CDR3 is 14 residues. The CDR3 sequence is CASSYGTGNYGYTF. CDR3 in DNA: TGCGCCAGCAGCTACGGGACGGGGAACTATGGCTACACCTTC.

The table lists this clonotype with a few counts. This chain connects TRBV3-2 to TRBJ2-7; TRBD1, the table's D call, was not compared with the DNA. TRBV3-2 is annotated as a pseudogene. CDR3 size: 15 residues. This CDR3 is CASSQVKDRDREQYF. Here the CDR3 DNA reads TGTGCCAGCAGCCAAGTAAAGGACAGGGATCGCGAGCAGTACTTC.

This clonotype was seen at least ten times. V gene TRBV20-1 combines with J gene TRBJ2-2, with TRBD2 identical over 7 bases. This CDR3 has 14 amino acids. Trimming removed 4 bases from V and 5 bases from J; junction bases left unmatched: 7. Per the germline V gene, CDR1 is DFQATT and CDR2 is SNEGSKA (reference sequence). In DNA form, the CDR3 reads TGCAGTGCTATAAGAGCGGGGAAGACCGGGGAGCTGTTTTTT. This translates into CSAIRAGKTGELFF.

The gene calls are TRBV19 and TRBJ2-1; weak D call: TRBD1 (5 bases). The V gene's germline CDR1 is LNHDA and CDR2 SQIVND (reference sequence). V was shortened by 6 bases and J by 0 bases, with 12 bases between the two germline ends. This CDR3 has 15 amino acids. The DNA of the CDR3 is TGTGCCAGTAGCAATGACAGAAGCTCCTACAATGAGCAGTTCTTC. Protein sequence: CASSNDRSSYNEQFF. Full variable domain (outside the CDR3, taken from reference TRBV19 and TRBJ2-1): DGGITQSPKYLFRKEGQNVTLSCEQNLNHDAMYWYRQDPGQGLRLIYYSQIVNDFQKGDIAEGYSVSREKKESFPLTVTSAQKNPTAFYLCASSNDRSSYNEQFFGPGTRLTVL.

This clonotype occurred a few times. The gene calls are TRBV6-2 or TRBV6-3 and TRBJ2-3, with D unresolved. The CDR3 is made up of 13 amino acids. Germline values: CDR1 MNHEY, CDR2 SVGEGT. Deletions cut 2 bases from V and 0 bases from J, with 3 bases between. Written as DNA, the CDR3 is TGTGCCAGCAGTTACGACAGCACAGATACGCAGTATTTT. It codes for CASSYDSTDTQYF.